One T cell receptor (beta chain) is described in this entry. TCRdb keeps only in-frame clones here, not all; method: immunoSEQ multiplex PCR. The data hold 100,000 to 150,000 clones, with around 88% observed a single time. The record originates from a study of blood T cell repertoires in COVID-19. Trimming took 7 bases from V and 5 from J; bases not matched to a gene: 7. This CDR3 region has 14 residues. Germline V gives CDR1 LGHDT, CDR2 YNNKEL (reference sequence). The specimen was peripheral blood. The chain carries TRBV3-1 (or the pseudogene TRBV3-2) and TRBJ2-5; 10 bases align to TRBD1. The source is a man aged 50-59 years with active or convalescent COVID-19. The CDR3 spells CASNTGQGIETQYF. CDR3 nucleotide sequence: TGTGCCAGCAATACGGGACAGGGGATCGAGACCCAGTACTTC.